These 5 T cell receptor beta chains share one sample of origin, sequenced in a study of regulatory T cells in long-lasting Graves disease. HTBI primers from iRepertoire and Arm-PCR of CDR3 regions yielded the TCR beta libraries. TCRdb reprocessed the multiplex PCR reads with MiXCR, giving one entry per CDR3 protein. The sample lists 400,000 to 550,000 distinct CDR3 sequences; 15% to 20% were seen once. Time point defined: newly diagnosed GD, antithyroid drugs for less than 3 months. PBMCs were the source of the RNA used for TCR sequencing. These data also featured in a second study, about T cells in Graves' hyperthyroidism and ophthalmopathy.

This material consisted of peripheral blood mononuclear cells (PBMCs), taken at new diagnosis, from a patient treated with antithyroid drugs. The source is a woman in her 30s with Graves disease.

This clonotype was counted at least ten times. The chain joins TRBV27 to TRBJ2-2; D remains unclear. This CDR3 is built from 15 residues. The germline V gene encodes CDR1 MNHEY and CDR2 SMNVEV (reference sequence). V was trimmed by 8 bases and J by 0 bases, leaving 13 bases between them. In DNA, the CDR3 is TGTGCCAGCTCCTATGGGCTACCGAACACCGGGGAGCTGTTTTTT. Its translation: CASSYGLPNTGELFF.

This clonotype was counted only a few times. The chain recombines TRBV24-1 with TRBJ2-1; 7 nucleotides match TRBD2. This CDR3 region has 15 residues. The germline V gene encodes CDR1 KGHDR and CDR2 SFDVKD. The trim removed 4 bases at V and 1 base at J, leaving 3 bases unmatched. The CDR3 nucleotides are TGTGCCACCAGTGAGCGCGGGAGATCCTACAATGAGCAGTTCTTC. It encodes CATSERGRSYNEQFF.

This clonotype was seen only a few times. The genes are TRBV12-3 or TRBV12-4 and TRBJ2-3; no firm D call. V shed 2 bases and J shed 4 bases, with 13 bases lying between them. The CDR3 runs 15 residues. In DNA, the CDR3 is TGTGCCAGCAGTTTATTGGCTCGAGGCGCAGATACGCAGTATTTT. As protein: CASSLLARGADTQYF.

In its sample, this clonotype was seen many times. The V and J genes are TRBV10-3 and TRBJ2-3; TRBD2 might be the D (6 bases). The length of the CDR3 is 15 residues. Germline V lookup: CDR1 ENHRY, CDR2 SYGVKD. The V end was cut by 6 bases, the J end by 0 bases, with 13 bases between. CDR3: CAIRGGITSTDTQYF. CDR3 DNA: TGTGCCATCAGAGGCGGGATCACTAGCACAGATACGCAGTATTTT.

The V call is TRBV14, the J call TRBJ2-7, with TRBD1 as a possible D gene (6 bases). The V gene lost 1 base and the J gene lost 1 base, with 11 bases spanning the gap. Germline values: CDR1 SGHDN, CDR2 FVKESK. This CDR3 spans 15 amino acids. The DNA for the CDR3 is TGTGCCAGCAGCCAAGTGGCGACAGGTTCCTACGAGCAGTACTTC. It specifies CASSQVATGSYEQYF.